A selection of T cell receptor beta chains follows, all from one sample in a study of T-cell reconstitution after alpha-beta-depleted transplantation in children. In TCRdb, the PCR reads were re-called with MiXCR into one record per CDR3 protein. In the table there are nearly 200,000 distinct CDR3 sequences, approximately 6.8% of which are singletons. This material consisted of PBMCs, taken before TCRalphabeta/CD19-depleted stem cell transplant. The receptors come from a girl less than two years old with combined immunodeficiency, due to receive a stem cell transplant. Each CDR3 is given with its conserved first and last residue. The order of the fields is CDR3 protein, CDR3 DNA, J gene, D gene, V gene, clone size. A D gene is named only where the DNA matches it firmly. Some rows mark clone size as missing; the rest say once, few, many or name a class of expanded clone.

CASSPPPEAFF | TGTGCCAGCAGCCCCCCCCCTGAAGCTTTCTTT | TRBJ1-1 | . | TRBV7-8 | many
CASSQPGTDQPQHF | TGTGCCAGCAGCCAGCCCGGGACGGATCAGCCCCAGCATTTT | TRBJ1-5 | . | TRBV4-2 | many
CASSPGLAGDTQYF | TGTGCCAGCAGCCCAGGACTAGCAGGGGATACGCAGTATTTT | TRBJ2-3 | TRBD2 | TRBV7-2 | many
CASSQEGGGYNEQFF | TGTGCCAGCAGCCAAGAGGGTGGGGGCTACAATGAGCAGTTCTTC | TRBJ2-1 | . | TRBV4-2 | many
CASSLGINTEAFF | TGTGCCAGCAGTTTAGGGATAAACACTGAAGCTTTCTTT | TRBJ1-1 | . | TRBV12-3/TRBV12-4 | many
CASSQDNLDQPQHF | TGTGCCAGCAGCCAAGATAATTTGGATCAGCCCCAGCATTTT | TRBJ1-5 | . | TRBV4-2 | many
CASSSPKHNSPLHF | TGTGCCAGCAGTTCTCCCAAACATAATTCACCCCTCCACTTT | TRBJ1-6 | . | TRBV27 | many
CASSQDMVPGGRQPQHF | TGCGCCAGCAGCCAAGATATGGTGCCAGGGGGCCGTCAGCCCCAGCATTTT | TRBJ1-5 | TRBD1 | TRBV4-1 | few
CASSLAPMLAGRYPQETQYF | TGTGCCAGCAGCTTAGCGCCGATGCTAGCGGGGAGATACCCTCAAGAGACCCAGTACTTC | TRBJ2-5 | TRBD2 | TRBV7-6 | many
CASSLEGSTEAFF | TGTGCCAGCAGCTTAGAAGGGAGTACTGAAGCTTTCTTT | TRBJ1-1 | . | TRBV7-9 | many
CASSPLDGQLHEQYF | TGCGCCAGCAGCCCCCTGGACGGGCAGCTCCACGAGCAGTACTTC | TRBJ2-7 | . | TRBV5-1 | many
CASRLINTEAFF | TGTGCCAGCAGACTAATAAACACTGAAGCTTTCTTT | TRBJ1-1 | . | TRBV6-2/TRBV6-3 | many
CASSLAPGTNNEQFF | TGTGCCAGCAGCCTAGCCCCCGGGACTAACAATGAGCAGTTCTTC | TRBJ2-1 | TRBD2 | TRBV7-3 | many
CASSSTGGDTEAFF | TGTGCCAGCAGCTCGACAGGGGGGGACACTGAAGCTTTCTTT | TRBJ1-1 | TRBD1 | TRBV7-3 | many
CASSSTGLSQETQYF | TGTGCCAGCAGTTCGACGGGACTCTCCCAAGAGACCCAGTACTTC | TRBJ2-5 | . | TRBV28 | many
CASSILSGRTYEQYF | TGTGCCAGCAGCATCCTTAGCGGGAGGACCTACGAGCAGTACTTC | TRBJ2-7 | TRBD2 | TRBV28 | many
CASSLWTGVYNEQFF | TGTGCCAGCAGCTTATGGACGGGGGTCTACAATGAGCAGTTCTTC | TRBJ2-1 | . | TRBV7-9 | many
CASSLLTSDSGQYF | TGCGCCAGCAGCCTTTTAACATCCGATAGCGGGCAGTACTTC | TRBJ2-7 | . | TRBV5-1 | many
CARERGGTDTQYF | TGTGCCCGCGAGCGGGGTGGCACAGATACGCAGTATTTT | TRBJ2-3 | TRBD2 | TRBV2 | .
CASSFNTSGRGDYNEQFF | TGTGCCAGCAGTTTCAATACTAGCGGGAGAGGGGACTACAATGAGCAGTTCTTC | TRBJ2-1 | TRBD2 | TRBV27 | many
CASSPRTGGVDEQYF | TGCGCCAGCAGCCCCCGGACAGGGGGCGTCGACGAGCAGTACTTC | TRBJ2-7 | TRBD1 | TRBV4-1 | .
CASSLWREGQETQYF | TGTGCCAGCAGCCTCTGGCGGGAGGGCCAAGAGACCCAGTACTTC | TRBJ2-5 | TRBD2 | TRBV7-9 | .
CASSPWGGGESYNEQFF | TGTGCCAGCAGCCCCTGGGGGGGGGGTGAATCCTACAATGAGCAGTTCTTC | TRBJ2-1 | TRBD2 | TRBV7-3 | few
CASSRLAENTGELFF | TGTGCCAGCTCACGACTAGCGGAGAACACCGGGGAGCTGTTTTTT | TRBJ2-2 | TRBD2 | TRBV18 | many
CASSQGSGTPEREQFF | TGCGCCAGCAGCCAGGGTTCCGGGACTCCGGAGAGGGAGCAGTTCTTC | TRBJ2-1 | . | TRBV4-3 | many
CSAKVLGAGEQFF | TGCAGTGCTAAAGTACTAGGGGCCGGTGAGCAGTTCTTC | TRBJ2-1 | . | TRBV20-1 | many
CSVGTGGSYEQYF | TGCAGCGTTGGGACAGGGGGTTCCTACGAGCAGTACTTC | TRBJ2-7 | TRBD1 | TRBV29-1 | many
CAWSVQPLTEQYF | TGTGCCTGGAGTGTACAACCACTCACAGAGCAGTACTTC | TRBJ2-7 | . | TRBV30 | .
CASSDWGPEAFF | TGTGCCAGCAGTGATTGGGGACCGGAAGCTTTCTTT | TRBJ1-1 | . | TRBV25-1 | many
CSASGLDWGNEQFF | TGCAGTGCTAGTGGACTAGATTGGGGCAATGAGCAGTTCTTC | TRBJ2-1 | TRBD2 | TRBV20-1 | few
CASSLRPTGIFSYEQYF | TGTGCCAGCAGTTTAAGGCCAACAGGGATTTTTTCCTACGAGCAGTACTTC | TRBJ2-7 | . | TRBV28 | many
CASSLYRGGGFTEAFF | TGTGCCAGCAGCTTATATCGCGGGGGAGGATTCACTGAAGCTTTCTTT | TRBJ1-1 | . | TRBV7-2 | many
CASSPRQIPFNYGYTF | TGTGCCAGCAGCCCCCGACAGATCCCCTTTAACTATGGCTACACCTTC | TRBJ1-2 | . | TRBV28 | many
CASSFAGNTGELFF | TGTGCCAGCAGTTTTGCGGGAAACACCGGGGAGCTGTTTTTT | TRBJ2-2 | . | TRBV12-3/TRBV12-4 | many
CASWGGLAGGFVADTQYF | TGTGCTAGCTGGGGGGGACTAGCGGGAGGTTTTGTCGCAGATACGCAGTATTTT | TRBJ2-3 | TRBD2 | TRBV6-7 | .
CASRGLAGVTRSYNEQFF | TGTGCCAGCAGAGGGCTAGCGGGAGTAACGCGTAGCTACAATGAGCAGTTCTTC | TRBJ2-1 | TRBD2 | TRBV11-2 | .
CSVSRDYGYTF | TGCAGCGTTAGTCGGGACTATGGCTACACCTTC | TRBJ1-2 | . | TRBV29-1 | many
CASSSRQDLYNEQFF | TGTGCCAGCAGCTCGCGGCAAGATCTCTACAATGAGCAGTTCTTC | TRBJ2-1 | . | TRBV7-3 | many
CSARRVRNNEQFF | TGCAGTGCTAGGAGGGTCAGGAACAATGAGCAGTTCTTC | TRBJ2-1 | . | TRBV20-1 | many
CASSADPGGAHGYTF | TGTGCCAGCAGTGCCGATCCAGGGGGCGCTCATGGCTACACCTTC | TRBJ1-2 | TRBD1 | TRBV25-1 | many
CASSFPGQGALPYEQYF | TGTGCCAGCAGTTTTCCAGGACAGGGGGCGCTCCCGTACGAGCAGTACTTC | TRBJ2-7 | TRBD1 | TRBV6-2/TRBV6-3 | many
CSVEGRTRNEQFF | TGCAGCGTTGAAGGTAGGACTAGAAATGAGCAGTTCTTC | TRBJ2-1 | TRBD2 | TRBV29-1 | many
CATGTGTYEQYF | TGTGCCACAGGGACAGGGACCTACGAGCAGTACTTC | TRBJ2-7 | TRBD1 | TRBV2 | few
CASSQDLGRPNTEAFF | TGTGCCAGCAGCCAAGATCTGGGCAGACCGAACACTGAAGCTTTCTTT | TRBJ1-1 | . | TRBV4-2 | many
CASSYQTSGRAADTQYF | TGTGCCAGCAGTTACCAAACTAGCGGGAGGGCCGCAGATACGCAGTATTTT | TRBJ2-3 | TRBD2 | TRBV28 | many
CATLAVYEETQYF | TGTGCCACCCTAGCAGTTTACGAAGAGACCCAGTACTTC | TRBJ2-5 | . | TRBV7-9 | many
CASSLGTGYYEQYF | TGTGCCAGCAGCTTAGGTACAGGTTACTACGAGCAGTACTTC | TRBJ2-7 | . | TRBV7-2 | many
CASLVAVGGPGELFF | TGTGCCAGCCTCGTCGCGGTCGGAGGTCCCGGGGAGCTGTTTTTT | TRBJ2-2 | . | TRBV12-3/TRBV12-4 | many
CASSSGLAGDNEQFF | TGTGCCAGCAGCTCCGGACTAGCGGGGGACAATGAGCAGTTCTTC | TRBJ2-1 | TRBD2 | TRBV7-3 | many
CASSLPLGGGHNEQFF | TGTGCCAGCAGCCTACCTTTGGGGGGGGGCCACAATGAGCAGTTCTTC | TRBJ2-1 | . | TRBV3-1 | many
CASSTGASYNEQFF | TGTGCCAGCAGCACAGGGGCTTCCTACAATGAGCAGTTCTTC | TRBJ2-1 | TRBD1 | TRBV12-3/TRBV12-4 | many
CATSRVGSYNEQFF | TGTGCCACCAGCAGAGTCGGGAGTTACAATGAGCAGTTCTTC | TRBJ2-1 | . | TRBV15 | many
CASSRQGASYEQYF | TGTGCCAGCAGCAGACAGGGGGCCTCCTACGAGCAGTACTTC | TRBJ2-7 | TRBD1 | TRBV27 | many
CSVVPDTQYF | TGCAGCGTTGTTCCAGATACGCAGTATTTT | TRBJ2-3 | . | TRBV29-1 | many
CASSQYVNEQFF | TGTGCCAGCAGCCAGTACGTCAATGAGCAGTTCTTC | TRBJ2-1 | . | TRBV4-2 | many
CASSQGSSRVYNEQFF | TGCGCCAGCAGCCAAGGGTCGTCGAGAGTCTACAATGAGCAGTTCTTC | TRBJ2-1 | . | TRBV4-1 | many
CATSHGQGALFF | TGTGCCACCAGTCATGGACAAGGGGCTCTTTTTTTT | TRBJ1-1 | . | TRBV24-1 | many
CSARGNQADQPQYF | TGCAGTGCTAGAGGTAATCAGGCCGATCAGCCCCAGTATTTT | TRBJ2-3 | . | TRBV20-1 | .